The clone carrying this TCR beta chain was counted once. V gave up 5 bases and J gave up 6 bases; unmatched junction bases: 6. Germline lookup yields CDR1 SGHVS and CDR2 FQNEAQ. This CDR3 spans 13 amino acids. Sequencing was performed with immunoSEQ multiplex PCR; in TCRdb, only in-frame clones are kept and a portion is missing. This table has 100,000 to 150,000 clones, about nine tenths appearing once. This entry belongs to a study of cytomegalovirus exposure and HLA in healthy donors. A 120-subject validation cohort, separate from the roughly 680-subject first cohort, supplied the donors. The V call is TRBV7-8, the J call TRBJ1-1, with 7 bases fitting TRBD1. Sequencing was done on a sample of PBMCs. The clonotype comes from a woman between 18 and 29 years old in good health and CMV-seronegative. The CDR3 protein is CASSPRGQAEAFF. CDR3 nucleotides: TGTGCCAGCAGCCCAAGGGGGCAAGCTGAAGCTTTCTTT.